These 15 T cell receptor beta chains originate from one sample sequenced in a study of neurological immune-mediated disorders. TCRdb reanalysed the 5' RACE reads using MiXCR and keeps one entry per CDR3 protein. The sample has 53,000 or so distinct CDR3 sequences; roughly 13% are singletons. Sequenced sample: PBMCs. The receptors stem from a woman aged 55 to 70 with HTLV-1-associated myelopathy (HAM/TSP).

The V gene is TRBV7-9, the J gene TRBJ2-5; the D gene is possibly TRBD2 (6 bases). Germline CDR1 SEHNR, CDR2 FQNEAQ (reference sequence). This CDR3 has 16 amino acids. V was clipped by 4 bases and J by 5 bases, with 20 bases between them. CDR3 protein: CASSSGVSGRGETQYF. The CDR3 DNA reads TGTGCCAGCAGCTCGGGAGTATCGGGACGGGGGGAGACCCAGTACTTC.

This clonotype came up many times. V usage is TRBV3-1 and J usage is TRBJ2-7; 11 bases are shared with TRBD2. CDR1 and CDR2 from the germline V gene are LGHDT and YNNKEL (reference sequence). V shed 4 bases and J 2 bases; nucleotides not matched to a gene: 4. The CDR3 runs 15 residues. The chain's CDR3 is CASSPISGRAYEQYF. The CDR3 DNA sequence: TGTGCCAGCAGCCCTATTAGCGGGAGGGCCTACGAGCAGTACTTC.

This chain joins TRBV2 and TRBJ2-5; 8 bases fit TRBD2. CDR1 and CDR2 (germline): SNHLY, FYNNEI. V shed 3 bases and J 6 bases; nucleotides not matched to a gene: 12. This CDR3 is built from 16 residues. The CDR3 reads CASSELAAGARKTQYF. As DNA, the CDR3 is TGTGCCAGCAGTGAGTTGGCAGCGGGAGCTCGGAAGACCCAGTACTTC.

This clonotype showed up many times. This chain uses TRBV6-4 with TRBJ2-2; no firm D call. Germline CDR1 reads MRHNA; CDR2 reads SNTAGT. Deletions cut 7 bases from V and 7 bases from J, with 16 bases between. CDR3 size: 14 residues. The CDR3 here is CASKGPGDGGELFF. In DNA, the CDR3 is TGTGCCAGCAAGGGTCCAGGAGACGGCGGGGAGCTGTTTTTT.

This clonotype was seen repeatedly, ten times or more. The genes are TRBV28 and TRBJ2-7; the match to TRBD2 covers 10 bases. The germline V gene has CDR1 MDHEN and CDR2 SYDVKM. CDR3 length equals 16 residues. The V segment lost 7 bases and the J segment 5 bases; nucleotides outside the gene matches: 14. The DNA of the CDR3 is TGTGCCAGCACCCTTGGGCTAGCGGGAGATTTCCACGAGCAGTACTTC. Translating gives CASTLGLAGDFHEQYF.

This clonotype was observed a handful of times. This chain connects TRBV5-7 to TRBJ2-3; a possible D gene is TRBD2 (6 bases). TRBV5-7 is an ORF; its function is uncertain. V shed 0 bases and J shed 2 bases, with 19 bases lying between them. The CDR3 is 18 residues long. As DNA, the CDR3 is TGTGCCAGCAGCTTGGTCGGCGCAGCGGGTAGATACACAGATACGCAGTATTTT. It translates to CASSLVGAAGRYTDTQYF.

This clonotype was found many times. The CDR3 loop reads CSVFSGSPYEQYF. CDR3 bases: TGCAGCGTTTTTAGCGGGAGTCCCTACGAGCAGTACTTC. The chain carries TRBV29-1 and TRBJ2-7, with TRBD2 identical over 9 bases. Germline V gene data show CDR1 as SQVTM and CDR2 as ANQGSEA. This CDR3 has 13 amino acids. Trimming cost V 5 bases and J 2 bases; bases outside gene matches: 4.

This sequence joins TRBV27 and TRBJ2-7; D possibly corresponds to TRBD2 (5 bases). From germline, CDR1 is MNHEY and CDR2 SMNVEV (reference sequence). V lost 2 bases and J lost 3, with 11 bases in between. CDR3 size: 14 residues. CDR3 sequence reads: CASSLNYGGYEQYF. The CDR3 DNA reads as TGTGCCAGCAGTTTAAACTATGGAGGCTACGAGCAGTACTTC.

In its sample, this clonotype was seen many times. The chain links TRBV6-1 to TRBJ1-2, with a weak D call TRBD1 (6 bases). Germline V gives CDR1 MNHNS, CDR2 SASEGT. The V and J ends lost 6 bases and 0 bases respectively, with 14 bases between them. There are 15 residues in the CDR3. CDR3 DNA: TGTGCCAGCAGCGAGGACAGACGAGCTAACTATGGCTACACCTTC. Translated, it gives CASSEDRRANYGYTF.

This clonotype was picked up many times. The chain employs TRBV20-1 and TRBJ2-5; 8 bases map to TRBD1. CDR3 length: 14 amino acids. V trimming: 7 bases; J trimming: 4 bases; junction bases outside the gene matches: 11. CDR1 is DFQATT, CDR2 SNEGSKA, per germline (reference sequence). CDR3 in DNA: TGCAGTGTCCAAAAACGACAGGGGATAGAGACCCAGTACTTC. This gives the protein CSVQKRQGIETQYF.

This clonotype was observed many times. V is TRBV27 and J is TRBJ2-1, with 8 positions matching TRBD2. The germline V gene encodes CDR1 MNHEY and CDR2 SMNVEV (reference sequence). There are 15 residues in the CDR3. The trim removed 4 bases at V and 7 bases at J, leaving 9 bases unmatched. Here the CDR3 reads CASSSGGRAKNEQFF. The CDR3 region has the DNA TGTGCCAGCAGTTCGGGAGGGAGGGCCAAAAATGAGCAGTTCTTC.

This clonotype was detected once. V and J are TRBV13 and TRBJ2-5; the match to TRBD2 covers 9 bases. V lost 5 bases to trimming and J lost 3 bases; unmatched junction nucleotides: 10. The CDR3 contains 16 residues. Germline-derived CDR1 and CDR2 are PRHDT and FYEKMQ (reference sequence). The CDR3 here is CASSQNSGSAEETQYF. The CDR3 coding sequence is TGTGCCAGCAGCCAAAATAGCGGGAGTGCCGAAGAGACCCAGTACTTC.

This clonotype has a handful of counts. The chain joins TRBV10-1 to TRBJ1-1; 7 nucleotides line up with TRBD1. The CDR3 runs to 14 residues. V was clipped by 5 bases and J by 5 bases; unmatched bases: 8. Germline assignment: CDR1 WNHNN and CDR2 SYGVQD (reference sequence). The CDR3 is CASSSGTAGTEAFF. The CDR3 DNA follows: TGCGCCAGCAGTTCTGGGACAGCGGGAACTGAAGCTTTCTTT.

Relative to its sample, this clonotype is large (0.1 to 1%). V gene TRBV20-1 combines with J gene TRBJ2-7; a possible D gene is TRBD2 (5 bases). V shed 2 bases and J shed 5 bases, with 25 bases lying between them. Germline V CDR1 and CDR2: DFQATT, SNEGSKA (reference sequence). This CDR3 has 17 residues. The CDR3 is CSARPSEAAQSVHEQYF. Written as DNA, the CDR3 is TGCAGTGCTAGACCATCGGAGGCCGCCCAAAGCGTCCACGAGCAGTACTTC.

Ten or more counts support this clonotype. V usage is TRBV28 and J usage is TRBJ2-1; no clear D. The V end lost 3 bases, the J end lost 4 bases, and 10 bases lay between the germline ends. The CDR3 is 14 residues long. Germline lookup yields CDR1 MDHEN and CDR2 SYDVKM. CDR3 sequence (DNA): TGTGCCAGCAGTTTTTTGTCGGCATACAATGAGCAGTTCTTC. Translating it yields CASSFLSAYNEQFF.